Below are 10 T cell receptor beta chains sequenced from a single sample in a study of blood T cell repertoires in COVID-19. TCRdb's table, derived via immunoSEQ multiplex PCR, lists solely in-frame clones and lacks some. The profile shows about 160,000 clones, under 90% of them singletons. The sequencing sample was made of PBMCs or T cells enriched from blood (not recorded which). The origin of the receptors is a man in his sixties who had recovered from COVID-19.

The gene calls are TRBV19 and TRBJ2-2, with TRBD1 matching 8 bases. Germline CDR1 LNHDA, CDR2 SQIVND (reference sequence). V was clipped by 10 bases and J by 5 bases; unmatched bases: 6. The CDR3 covers 13 residues. The CDR3 sequence is CATDRGLTGELFF. CDR3 DNA sequence: TGTGCCACTGACAGGGGCCTGACCGGGGAGCTGTTTTTT.

This sequence joins TRBV6-5 and TRBJ2-1, with D uncertain. Trimming pared 0 bases from V and 5 bases from J, leaving 11 bases between. The CDR3 has 15 amino acids. In germline, CDR1 is MNHEY, CDR2 SVGAGI. The CDR3 is CASSYSASPDNEQFF. As DNA, the CDR3 is TGTGCCAGCAGTTACTCCGCTAGTCCGGACAATGAGCAGTTCTTC.

This clone was recorded only once. The V and J genes are TRBV9 and TRBJ2-3; 7 positions match TRBD2. The CDR3 runs to 14 residues. V dropped 0 bases and J dropped 5; count of bases not matched to a gene: 3. Germline CDR1 reads SGDLS; CDR2 reads YYNGEE. The CDR3 bases are TGTGCCAGCAGCGTAGAGGGCGGGGGAGATACGCAGTATTTT. The encoded protein is CASSVEGGGDTQYF.

The V and J genes are TRBV4-1 and TRBJ2-7; TRBD1 matches 7 bases. CDR3 length: 12 residues. Unmatched junction bases numbered 5, after V lost 1 base and J lost 11 bases. Germline CDR1 reads MGHRA; CDR2 reads YSYEKL. DNA for the CDR3: TGCGCCAGCAGCCAAGTCACAGGGGACAAGTACTTC. This codes for CASSQVTGDKYF.

The chain combines TRBV19 with TRBJ1-1, with 7 positions matching TRBD1. The trim removed 11 bases at V and 0 bases at J, leaving 15 bases unmatched. The CDR3 has 16 residues. Germline values: CDR1 LNHDA, CDR2 SQIVND (reference sequence). The CDR3 region is CASNPDRARMNTEAFF. DNA for the CDR3: TGTGCCTCGAACCCCGACAGGGCGAGAATGAACACTGAAGCTTTCTTT.

This CDR3 reads CASSQGAYGYTF. The CDR3 nucleotides are TGTGCCAGCAGTCAGGGGGCCTATGGCTACACCTTC. V usage is TRBV28 and J usage is TRBJ1-2; 8 bases align to TRBD1. V lost 5 bases to trimming and J lost 4 bases; unmatched junction nucleotides: 0. This CDR3 has 12 residues. Germline loops: CDR1 MDHEN, CDR2 SYDVKM.

The chain combines TRBV6-5 with TRBJ2-6, with 8 bases lining up with TRBD1. V lost 6 bases and J lost 4; bases outside the gene matches: 5. CDR1 MNHEY and CDR2 SVGAGI come from the germline V gene. CDR3 length: 15 amino acids. The CDR3 loop reads CASSADRAGANVLTF. The CDR3 bases are TGTGCCAGCAGCGCGGACAGGGCGGGGGCCAACGTCCTGACTTTC.

This chain joins TRBV28 and TRBJ1-2, with TRBD1 as a possible D gene (6 bases). Germline V CDR1 and CDR2: MDHEN, SYDVKM. V was pared by 6 bases and J by 3 bases, with 17 bases between. CDR3 length: 15 amino acids. CDR3 amino acids: CASRDRTSRDYGYTF. The CDR3, as DNA: TGTGCCAGCAGAGACAGGACCTCGAGGGACTATGGCTACACCTTC.

The count of this clone is one. This chain connects TRBV13 to TRBJ2-7, with 11 bases that match TRBD2. Per the germline V gene, CDR1 is PRHDT and CDR2 is FYEKMQ (reference sequence). This CDR3 is built from 16 residues. V shed 5 bases and J 4 bases; nucleotides not matched to a gene: 10. As DNA, the CDR3 is TGTGCCAGCAGCCGTAGACTAGCGGGATCAGGGTACGAGCAGTACTTC. As protein: CASSRRLAGSGYEQYF.

V usage is TRBV7-9 and J usage is TRBJ2-5; 9 nucleotides match TRBD2. Per the germline V gene, CDR1 is SEHNR and CDR2 is FQNEAQ (reference sequence). The V gene end was trimmed by 5 bases and the J gene end by 1 base; junction bases not matched to a gene: 8. The CDR3 is 16 amino acids. CDR3 protein: CASSPAKRGVQETQYF. CDR3 bases: TGTGCCAGCAGCCCTGCGAAGCGGGGGGTCCAAGAGACCCAGTACTTC.